Presented here are 5 T cell receptor beta chains from one specimen sequenced in a study of T cells expressing NK-cell markers (TCRdb year 2020). Receptor amplification or capture employed 5' RACE. Instrument on record: Illumina HiSeq 2000. Each entry corresponds to one CDR3 protein sequence from reads that TCRdb reprocessed, and DNA is not given. The sample's own table lists some 150,000 distinct CDR3 sequences. Roughly 12% of the sample lies in the top ten. Sequencing input: blood T cells: a sorted CD56 or NKG2C T cell subset, CD4+ or CD8+ T cells, or bulk PBMC T cells (not recorded which). All receptors come from a man aged 18 to 30 in good health. Donor details come from another sample of the same person, matched by shared clones.

The CDR3 spells CASSTGRIEAFF. This rearrangement joins TRBV11-2 to TRBJ1-1; TCRdb reports TRBD1, a call that lacks DNA to check it against. This CDR3 contains 12 residues. Germline V gene lookup returns CDR1 SGHAT and CDR2 FQNNGV.

The gene calls are TRBV27 and TRBJ2-7; TCRdb indicates TRBD2, and absent DNA this call remains unverified. This CDR3 comprises 17 residues. The germline V gene encodes CDR1 MNHEY and CDR2 SMNVEV (reference sequence). The CDR3 loop reads CASSTRLAGEGSYEQYF.

This chain's CDR3 is CASSSKRMTSGNTIYF. The genes are TRBV6-5 and TRBJ1-3. CDR3 length: 16 residues. Germline assignment: CDR1 MNHEY and CDR2 SVGAGI.

The rearrangement joins TRBV2 to TRBJ1-5; TCRdb's D gene call, TRBD1, goes unchecked for lack of DNA. CDR1 is SNHLY and CDR2 is FYNNEI in the germline V gene. The CDR3 is 15 amino acids. The CDR3: CASSRARGEFQPQHF.

J is TRBJ2-3 and V is TRBV3-1. The CDR3 is 14 residues long. CDR1 is LGHDT and CDR2 is YNNKEL in the germline V gene (reference sequence). CDR3 protein: CASSQLRGTDTQYF.